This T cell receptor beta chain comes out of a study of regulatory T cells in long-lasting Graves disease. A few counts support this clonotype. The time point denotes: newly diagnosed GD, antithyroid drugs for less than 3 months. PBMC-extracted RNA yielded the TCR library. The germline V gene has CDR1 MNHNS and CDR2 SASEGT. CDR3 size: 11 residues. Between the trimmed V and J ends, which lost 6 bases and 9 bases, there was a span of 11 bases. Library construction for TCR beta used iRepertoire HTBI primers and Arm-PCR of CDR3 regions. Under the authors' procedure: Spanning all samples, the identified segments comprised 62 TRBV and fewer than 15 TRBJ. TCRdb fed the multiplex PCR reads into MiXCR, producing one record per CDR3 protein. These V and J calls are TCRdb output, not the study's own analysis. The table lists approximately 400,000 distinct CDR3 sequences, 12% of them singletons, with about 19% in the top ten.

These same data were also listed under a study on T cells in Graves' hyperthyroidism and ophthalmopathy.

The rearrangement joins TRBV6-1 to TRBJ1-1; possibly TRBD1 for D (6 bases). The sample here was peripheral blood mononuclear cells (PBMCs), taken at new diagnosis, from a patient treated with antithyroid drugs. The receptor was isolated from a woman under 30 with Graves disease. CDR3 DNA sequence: TGTGCCAGCAGCCCCGGACAGAAAGCTTTCTTT. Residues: CASSPGQKAFF.